This T cell receptor (beta chain) was sequenced during a study of cytomegalovirus exposure and HLA in healthy donors. Clones were sequenced by immunoSEQ multiplex PCR, and TCRdb holds only the in-frame ones, with some missing. The sample shows about 140,000 clones, approximately 87% of them seen only once. General observations from the study: A few CMV-associated chains proved CMV antigen-specific in vitro. Overall, about 160 TCR beta chains were annotated as cytomegalovirus-associated.

A note on this clone: The antigen is undetermined.

V was clipped by 1 base and J by 6 bases, with 13 bases between them. Per germline, CDR1 SGHRS and CDR2 YFSETQ. There are 15 residues in the CDR3. This clonotype originated in a man younger than 35 in good health and CMV-seronegative. The sequenced sample consisted of PBMCs. This chain joins TRBV5-1 and TRBJ2-2; tentative D call: TRBD1 (7 bases). CDR3 sequence (DNA): TGCGCCAGCAGCTTGCGTCAGGGGGAGGCCGGGGAGCTGTTTTTT. Its translation is CASSLRQGEAGELFF.